This T cell receptor beta chain was profiled in a study of vaccination effects on CD4 cells after COVID-19. Measured with immunoSEQ multiplex PCR; TCRdb has only the in-frame clones, and not every one. The profile covers some 40,000 clones, with about 73% appearing a single time and 15% to 20% taken by the ten largest. Trimming left V 4 bases short and J 4 bases short, with 19 bases between. Per germline, CDR1 KGHSH and CDR2 LQKENI. This CDR3 contains 16 residues. General study results and limits: In convalescent patients, vaccine-induced clones largely differed from infection-induced clones.

Worth noting for this clone: Its antigen is unknown.

Sequencing was preceded by expansion of antigen-specific CD4+ T cells with viral peptide pools in the ViraFEST assay. With 10 to 11 days of culture completed, CD4+ T cells were isolated. The individual was infected with SARS-CoV-2 between March and December 2020, as confirmed by PCR. Each well held about 2.1 million PBMC cultured with 7.5 to 10 ug/ml peptides and roughly 10 IU/ml IL-2. The receptor was derived from a human donor who had a prior SARS-CoV-2 infection. The sample consisted of CD4+ T cells from PBMCs cultured with HCoV-NL63 spike peptides, taken before COVID-19 vaccination. The V gene is TRBV18, the J gene TRBJ1-2; no definite D call. As DNA, the CDR3 is TGTGCCAGCTCACTTAATCTCCGCGCAGGAGGCTATGGCTACACCTTC. As protein: CASSLNLRAGGYGYTF.